These T cell receptor beta chains were read from a single sample in a study of OX40 agonist ivuxolimab in advanced cancers. The method was immunoSEQ multiplex PCR; TCRdb's version includes in-frame clones alone and lacks a portion of them. Among approximately 76,000 clones, more than 85% were seen once, and the ten largest hold around 6%. The specimen comprised CD4+ or CD8+ T cells sorted from blood, sampled in a trial of the OX40 agonist ivuxolimab. The receptors derive from an adult with an advanced solid tumor such as melanoma, head and neck, liver or kidney cancer. The CDR3 runs from the conserved cysteine through the conserved F or W. D genes are given only for firm matches. For some rows the clone size is stated as once, few or many, or as a class when expanded; others skip it.

V	D	J	size	CDR3	DNA
TRBV29-1	-	TRBJ1-1	-	CSVEAGMNTEAFF	TGCAGCGTTGAGGCAGGGATGAACACTGAAGCTTTCTTT
TRBV27	TRBD1	TRBJ1-1	-	CASSQEGNRGEAFF	TGTGCCAGCAGCCAAGAGGGCAACAGGGGAGAAGCTTTCTTT
TRBV7-6	-	TRBJ2-7	-	CASSLGDEQYF	TGTGCCAGCAGCTTAGGAGATGAGCAGTACTTC
TRBV12-5	TRBD2	TRBJ2-3	-	CASGLRTSVTDTQYF	TGTGCTAGTGGTTTGCGGACTAGCGTCACAGATACGCAGTATTTT
TRBV7-9	-	TRBJ2-7	-	CASSLETGFGEQYF	TGTGCCAGCAGCTTAGAAACAGGGTTCGGCGAGCAGTACTTC
TRBV2	-	TRBJ1-6	-	CASSEVPGNSPLHF	TGTGCCAGCAGTGAAGTCCCAGGTAATTCACCCCTCCACTTT
TRBV4-3	TRBD1	TRBJ1-2	-	CASSQGPGQGGAGGYTF	TGCGCCAGCAGCCAAGGGCCGGGACAGGGGGGAGCTGGCGGCTACACCTTC
TRBV11-3	-	TRBJ1-1	-	CASTQAGDTEAFF	TGTGCCAGCACCCAGGCGGGGGACACTGAAGCTTTCTTT
TRBV11-2	-	TRBJ1-5	-	CASSRAGGRPQHF	TGTGCCAGCAGCCGCGCGGGAGGGCGGCCCCAGCATTTT
TRBV12-5	-	TRBJ2-7	-	CASGPTYEQYF	TGTGCTAGTGGTCCAACCTACGAGCAGTACTTC
TRBV29-1	TRBD2	TRBJ2-1	once	CSADGLAGGTSYNEQFF	TGCAGCGCAGACGGACTAGCGGGAGGAACCTCCTACAATGAGCAGTTCTTC
TRBV5-1	TRBD1	TRBJ2-7	-	CASSSTTGTGLYEQYF	TGCGCCAGCAGCTCGACGACCGGGACAGGGTTATACGAGCAGTACTTC
TRBV7-2	-	TRBJ2-2	-	CASSPLSTGELFF	TGTGCCAGCAGCCCCTTGAGCACCGGGGAGCTGTTTTTT
TRBV2	-	TRBJ1-1	-	CASSEGGGLTEAFF	TGTGCCAGCAGTGAAGGGGGGGGCCTCACTGAAGCTTTCTTT
TRBV4-3	-	TRBJ2-7	-	CASSQEGSSLPYEQYF	TGCGCCAGCAGCCAAGAAGGTTCGTCACTCCCCTACGAGCAGTACTTC
TRBV29-1	-	TRBJ2-3	few	CSVEDEGGTSSTDTQYF	TGCAGCGTTGAAGATGAGGGGGGGACTTCTAGCACAGATACGCAGTATTTT
TRBV27	-	TRBJ2-3	-	CASSLSTSTDTQYF	TGTGCCAGCAGTTTATCGACCAGCACAGATACGCAGTATTTT
TRBV12-2	-	TRBJ2-2	-	CASRLALAGTNTGELFF	TGTGCAAGTCGCTTAGCGCTGGCGGGGACAAACACCGGGGAGCTGTTTTTT
TRBV6-5	TRBD2	TRBJ2-7	-	CASCTAGLLIEQYF	TGTGCCAGCTGCACAGCGGGACTCCTCATCGAGCAGTACTTC
TRBV19	-	TRBJ1-2	-	CATTSAPEGFNGYTF	TGTGCCACCACCTCCGCCCCGGAGGGCTTTAATGGCTACACCTTC
TRBV13	TRBD1	TRBJ1-1	-	CASSSIRTGNTEAFF	TGTGCCAGCAGCTCCATTCGGACAGGGAACACTGAAGCTTTCTTT
TRBV9	TRBD2	TRBJ2-3	-	CASSVDGLAGEAQYF	TGTGCCAGCAGCGTCGATGGGCTAGCGGGAGAGGCGCAGTATTTT
TRBV27	TRBD2	TRBJ2-7	-	CASSLLGGRGSYEQYF	TGTGCCAGCAGTTTATTGGGCGGGAGAGGCTCCTACGAGCAGTACTTC
TRBV7-9	-	TRBJ2-1	few	CASSSTMEQFF	TGTGCCAGCAGCTCGACTATGGAGCAGTTCTTC
TRBV5-6	-	TRBJ2-5	-	CASSLGATQYF	TGTGCCAGCAGCTTAGGTGCTACCCAGTACTTC
TRBV4-3	TRBD1	TRBJ1-1	-	CASSPGTGGSDNTEAFF	TGCGCCAGCAGCCCGGGGACAGGGGGATCCGACAACACTGAAGCTTTCTTT
TRBV6-5	-	TRBJ1-2	-	CASRPGHLYGYTF	TGTGCCAGCAGACCCGGACACCTCTATGGCTACACCTTC